This entry lists 24 T cell receptor beta chains sequenced from one sample in a study of T cell responses to AZD1222 COVID-19 vaccine. Repertoires were generated with immunoSEQ multiplex PCR, while TCRdb's copy carries only in-frame clones and drops some. The table has fewer than 120,000 clones, around 93% seen once. This material consisted of peripheral blood, taken 28 days after the second AZD1222 dose. These receptors came from an adult who received the AZD1222 COVID-19 vaccine.

The rearrangement links TRBV5-1 to TRBJ1-4, with D hard to call. The CDR3 sequence is 16 residues long. Germline CDR1 is SGHRS and CDR2 is YFSETQ. Trimming stripped 4 bases from V and 0 bases from J, with 13 bases between. The CDR3 DNA reads as TGCGCCAGCAGCCTGGAAGCCGGAACAACTAATGAAAAACTGTTTTTT. Amino acid sequence: CASSLEAGTTNEKLFF.

The V call is TRBV6-5, the J call TRBJ2-7; D remains unclear. Between the trimmed V and J ends, which lost 2 bases and 3 bases, there was a span of 8 bases. The CDR3 is 13 residues long. From germline, CDR1 is MNHEY and CDR2 SVGAGI. In nucleotides, the CDR3 is TGTGCCAGCAGTTACACCTCCGGCTACGAGCAGTACTTC. Protein product: CASSYTSGYEQYF.

The rearrangement links TRBV29-1 to TRBJ2-7, with D tentatively TRBD1 or TRBD2 (6 bases each). Per the germline V gene, CDR1 is SQVTM and CDR2 is ANQGSEA. The CDR3 is made up of 12 amino acids. V lost 5 bases, J lost 1 base, and 9 bases lay in between. The CDR3 spells CSVRGASYEQYF. CDR3 sequence (DNA): TGCAGCGTTAGGGGGGCTTCCTACGAGCAGTACTTC.

J is TRBJ2-5 and V is TRBV6-5; 12 bases align to TRBD2. The J call could be wrong; TRBJ2-7 is a better fit for the DNA end. Germline CDR1 is MNHEY and CDR2 is SVGAGI. The CDR3 is 15 amino acids. DNA of the CDR3: TGTGCCAGCAGGCCTACCGGGACTAGCGGGTACGAGCAGTACTTC. The encoded protein is CASRPTGTSGYEQYF.

CDR3 nucleotides: TGTGCCAGCAGTAGACAGTCTGGGGCCAACGTCCTGACTTTC. As protein: CASSRQSGANVLTF. The chain couples TRBV3-1 (or the pseudogene TRBV3-2) to TRBJ2-6, with D possibly being TRBD1 (5 bases). The V end was cut by 6 bases, the J end by 1 base, with 7 bases between. The germline V gene encodes CDR1 LGHDT and CDR2 YNNKEL (reference sequence). CDR3 length: 14 amino acids.

The V and J genes are TRBV7-9 and TRBJ2-1, with TRBD1 identical over 9 bases. The CDR3 runs 18 residues. CDR1 SEHNR and CDR2 FQNEAQ come from the germline V gene (reference sequence). Trimming took 5 bases from V and 5 from J; bases not matched to a gene: 16. The CDR3 sequence is CASSLINAGQGSNNEQFF. DNA for the CDR3: TGTGCCAGCAGCCTAATTAACGCTGGACAGGGGTCCAACAATGAGCAGTTCTTC.

The chain joins TRBV19 to TRBJ1-1; D is unclear. The CDR3 length is 13 residues. V was trimmed by 5 bases and J by 1 base, leaving 8 bases between them. The germline CDR1 and CDR2 sequences are LNHDA and SQIVND (reference sequence). CDR3 sequence: CASSLSENTEAFF. The CDR3 nucleotides read TGTGCCAGTAGTCTGTCTGAGAACACTGAAGCTTTCTTT. The full variable domain, with the rest looked up from reference TRBV19 and TRBJ1-1, is DGGITQSPKYLFRKEGQNVTLSCEQNLNHDAMYWYRQDPGQGLRLIYYSQIVNDFQKGDIAEGYSVSREKKESFPLTVTSAQKNPTAFYLCASSLSENTEAFFGQGTRLTVV.

The gene calls are TRBV9 and TRBJ2-3, with 7 bases aligning to TRBD2. The V segment lost 0 bases and the J segment 0 bases; nucleotides outside the gene matches: 7. This CDR3 is 17 amino acids long. Germline V gene data show CDR1 as SGDLS and CDR2 as YYNGEE. CDR3: CASSVAGGGTSTDTQYF. CDR3 nucleotides: TGTGCCAGCAGCGTAGCGGGAGGAGGGACCAGCACAGATACGCAGTATTTT.

The chain recombines TRBV6-5 with TRBJ1-6, with D hard to call. Looked up from germline, CDR1 is MNHEY and CDR2 is SVGAGI. V was trimmed by 2 bases and J by 5 bases, leaving 13 bases between them. The CDR3 consists of 16 residues. CDR3 in DNA: TGTGCCAGCAGTTACGAATATCGGCTAAATAATTCACCCCTCCACTTT. Translating it yields CASSYEYRLNNSPLHF.

The chain carries TRBV6-4 and TRBJ1-2; D gene uncertain. Germline CDR1 MRHNA, CDR2 SNTAGT. This CDR3 is built from 12 residues. V was pared by 6 bases and J by 8 bases, with 13 bases between. The CDR3 bases are TGTGCCAGCAGAGAAGCCTACGGGGGCTACACCTTC. This encodes CASREAYGGYTF.

The rearrangement links TRBV27 to TRBJ2-1; 11 nucleotides line up with TRBD1. CDR3 length: 14 residues. Germline lookup yields CDR1 MNHEY and CDR2 SMNVEV (reference sequence). The J segment lost 4 bases and the V segment lost 7 bases, leaving 3 bases of the junction unmatched. CDR3 nucleotides: TGTGCCAGCACCCGGGACAGGGGGTACAATGAGCAGTTCTTC. Its protein is CASTRDRGYNEQFF.

This chain connects TRBV6-2 or TRBV6-3 to TRBJ2-1, with D uncertain. Trimming removed 4 bases from V and 10 bases from J, with 11 bases in between. The CDR3 spans 12 residues. Germline loops: CDR1 MNHEY, CDR2 SVGEGT. The CDR3 is CASSFTRVEQFF. In DNA, the CDR3 is TGTGCCAGCAGTTTCACAAGGGTGGAGCAGTTCTTC.

The V and J genes are TRBV19 and TRBJ1-1; tentatively, D is TRBD1 (5 bases). Germline CDR1 reads LNHDA; CDR2 reads SQIVND (reference sequence). Between the trimmed V and J ends, which lost 5 bases and 3 bases, there was a span of 10 bases. The CDR3 covers 13 residues. The CDR3 is CASSGQRDTEAFF. DNA of the CDR3: TGTGCCAGTAGTGGACAAAGGGACACTGAAGCTTTCTTT.

The CDR3 protein is CASSLVSGINYGYTF. CDR3 DNA sequence: TGTGCCAGCAGCTTGGTTTCAGGAATTAACTATGGCTACACCTTC. The chain carries TRBV5-5 and TRBJ1-2; D uncertain. CDR3 size: 15 residues. From germline, CDR1 is SGHKS and CDR2 YYEKEE (reference sequence). V was pared by 0 bases and J by 1 base, with 10 bases between. The variable domain in full, with the rest retrieved from reference TRBV5-5 and TRBJ1-2, is DAGVTQSPTHLIKTRGQQVTLRCSPISGHKSVSWYQQVLGQGPQFIFQYYEKEERGRGNFPDRFSARQFPNYSSELNVNALLLGDSALYLCASSLVSGINYGYTFGSGTRLTVV.

The chain is built from TRBV23-1 and TRBJ1-4, with D possibly being TRBD1 (6 bases). TRBV23-1 counts as an open reading frame of uncertain function. V lost 11 bases and J lost 4, with 32 bases in between. The CDR3 length is 19 residues. In nucleotides, the CDR3 is TGCGCCGGTGCCCAGCCGCCCAATCTCCGGGGACACTATAATGAAAAACTGTTTTTT. Protein product: CAGAQPPNLRGHYNEKLFF.

This clone was recorded a few times. The chain combines TRBV30 with TRBJ2-1, with D possibly being TRBD1 or TRBD2 (6 bases each). Germline CDR1 GTSNPN, CDR2 SVGIG (reference sequence). The V and J ends lost 1 base and 8 bases respectively, with 15 bases between them. The CDR3 spans 14 residues. The CDR3 region is CAWSAGAGGDEQFF. The CDR3 nucleotides are TGTGCCTGGAGTGCGGGGGCCGGCGGTGATGAGCAGTTCTTC.

This chain joins TRBV14 and TRBJ1-1; unclear D gene. Germline V gives CDR1 SGHDN, CDR2 FVKESK. The CDR3 extends over 14 amino acids. With 4 bases removed from V and 3 bases from J, the gap between germline ends came to 12 bases. The DNA for the CDR3 is TGTGCCAGCAGCCGACATGATAGGTACACTGAAGCTTTCTTT. It specifies CASSRHDRYTEAFF. The full variable domain, in which reference TRBV14 and TRBJ1-1 provide the parts outside the CDR3, is EAGVTQFPSHSVIEKGQTVTLRCDPISGHDNLYWYRRVMGKEIKFLLHFVKESKQDESGMPNNRFLAERTGGTYSTLKVQPAELEDSGVYFCASSRHDRYTEAFFGQGTRLTVV.

CDR3 region: CASSSRTRVDDEKLFF. The CDR3 DNA sequence: TGTGCCAGCAGCTCCAGGACCAGGGTGGATGATGAAAAACTGTTTTTT. The chain is built from TRBV5-5 and TRBJ1-4, with D perhaps TRBD1 (5 bases). V was pared by 3 bases and J by 6 bases, with 18 bases between. Germline values: CDR1 SGHKS, CDR2 YYEKEE (reference sequence). The CDR3 is 16 residues long. The full variable domain, in which reference TRBV5-5 and TRBJ1-4 provide the parts outside the CDR3, is DAGVTQSPTHLIKTRGQQVTLRCSPISGHKSVSWYQQVLGQGPQFIFQYYEKEERGRGNFPDRFSARQFPNYSSELNVNALLLGDSALYLCASSSRTRVDDEKLFFGSGTQLSVL.

The CDR3 DNA is TGTGCCAGCAGCTCCCGGGTTAACACACAGGAATACTATAATTCACCCCTCCACTTT. The encoded protein is CASSSRVNTQEYYNSPLHF. The rearrangement joins TRBV11-2 to TRBJ1-6; D possibly corresponds to TRBD1 (5 bases). CDR1 is SGHAT and CDR2 is FQNNGV in the germline V gene. This CDR3 has 19 amino acids. The germline V and J ends were trimmed by 4 bases and 3 bases, with 22 bases remaining between them.

The CDR3: CASSLVSGEQFF. The CDR3 DNA sequence: TGTGCCAGCAGCTTAGTCTCGGGGGAGCAGTTCTTC. The V gene is TRBV11-3, the J gene TRBJ2-1; perhaps TRBD2 as D (5 bases). Per germline, CDR1 SGHNT and CDR2 YENEEA. Trimming left V 1 base short and J 10 bases short, with 8 bases between. This CDR3 has 12 residues.

The V and J genes are TRBV29-1 and TRBJ2-5; TRBD1 matches at 9 bases. The germline CDR1 and CDR2 sequences are SQVTM and ANQGSEA. The ends lost 7 bases at V and 1 base at J; junction bases unmatched: 7. CDR3 length: 14 residues. The CDR3 sequence: CSAVDRGTQETQYF. CDR3 sequence (DNA): TGCAGCGCCGTAGACAGGGGGACCCAAGAGACCCAGTACTTC.

This clone has a single count. This chain links TRBV19 with TRBJ1-4, with D perhaps TRBD1 (6 bases). CDR3 size: 15 residues. Germline CDR1 and CDR2: LNHDA and SQIVND (reference sequence). Between the trimmed V and J ends, which lost 1 base and 8 bases, there was a span of 14 bases. Here the CDR3 reads CASSIAYQGNEKLFF. CDR3 coding DNA: TGTGCCAGTAGTATAGCATACCAGGGGAACGAAAAACTGTTTTTT.

This sequence joins TRBV11-2 and TRBJ2-7; 8 bases match TRBD2. V gave up 6 bases and J gave up 7 bases; unmatched junction bases: 14. Germline lookup yields CDR1 SGHAT and CDR2 FQNNGV. This CDR3 contains 15 residues. The CDR3 coding sequence is TGTGCCAGCAGTCCAGTTGGGACCACGGGAGGGGAGCAGTACTTC. Its protein is CASSPVGTTGGEQYF. The full variable domain, with the rest looked up from reference TRBV11-2 and TRBJ2-7, is EAGVAQSPRYKIIEKRQSVAFWCNPISGHATLYWYQQILGQGPKLLIQFQNNGVVDDSQLPKDRFSAERLKGVDSTLKIQPAKLEDSAVYLCASSPVGTTGGEQYFGPGTRLTVT.

This chain links TRBV19 with TRBJ2-7, with TRBD2 matching over 14 bases. The V gene's germline CDR1 is LNHDA and CDR2 SQIVND (reference sequence). V was clipped by 5 bases and J by 6 bases; unmatched bases: 6. This CDR3 is built from 15 residues. Here the CDR3 DNA reads TGTGCCAGTAGTGCGACCGGGACTAGCGGGAGCGAGCAGTACTTC. Its protein product is CASSATGTSGSEQYF.